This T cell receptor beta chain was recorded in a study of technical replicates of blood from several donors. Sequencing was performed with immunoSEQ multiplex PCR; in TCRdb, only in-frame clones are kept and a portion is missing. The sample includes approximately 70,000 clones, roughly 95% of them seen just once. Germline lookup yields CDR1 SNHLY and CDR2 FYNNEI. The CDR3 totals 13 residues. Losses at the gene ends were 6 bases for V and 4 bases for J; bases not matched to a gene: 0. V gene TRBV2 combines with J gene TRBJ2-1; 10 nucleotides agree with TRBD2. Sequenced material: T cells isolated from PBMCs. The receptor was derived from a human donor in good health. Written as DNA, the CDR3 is TGTGCCAGCAGGGGACTAGCGTACAATGAGCAGTTCTTC. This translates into CASRGLAYNEQFF.